Below, one T cell receptor beta chain is given with its context. This specimen belongs to a study of cytomegalovirus exposure and HLA in healthy donors. The PCR ran on 60 Vbeta and 13 Jbeta primers. Method: immunoSEQ multiplex PCR; TCRdb's copy keeps in-frame clones and lacks some. The table records more than 90,000 clones, about 81% of them present only once. This TCR came from a man in his fifties or sixties in good health and CMV-seronegative. The sample consisted of PBMCs.

The CDR3 DNA is TGTGCCAGCAGCCCGGACAGGGGAACTGGAAACACCATATATTTT. It specifies CASSPDRGTGNTIYF. The chain is built from TRBV14 and TRBJ1-3, with 9 bases identical to TRBD1. This CDR3 spans 15 amino acids. In germline, CDR1 is SGHDN, CDR2 FVKESK. V dropped 4 bases and J dropped 2; count of bases not matched to a gene: 3.